This record concerns one T cell receptor (beta chain) sequence. Its target is not known. This CDR3 is built from 17 residues. Between the trimmed V and J ends, which lost 1 base and 4 bases, there was a span of 20 bases. Germline V gene lookup returns CDR1 SGHDT and CDR2 YYEEEE. This specimen belongs to a study of T cell repertoires in cytomegalovirus infection. Study-wide background: Public TCR beta signature analysis indicated the presence of both CMV infection and matching HLA type. General study results and limits: There were carriers of CMV plus the relevant HLA, and cumulative public TCR beta family frequency identified them. HLA-C-restricted CMV clonotypes gave the most frequent clonotype in two of eight donors.

TCRdb re-called the reads through MiXCR, storing one row per CDR3 protein. This sample has roughly 640,000 distinct CDR3 sequences, with more than 20% found just once. Input material: CD8+ T cells from PBMCs. This sequence joins TRBV5-6 and TRBJ1-2; possibly TRBD1 for D (5 bases). The clonotype comes from a human donor in good health (CMV status not recorded). Some clones in this sample may be carry-over from other donors' samples. CDR3 bases: TGTGCCAGCAGCTTGAAGGTGCCCGACAGACCCAGCTATGGCTACACCTTC. This encodes CASSLKVPDRPSYGYTF.